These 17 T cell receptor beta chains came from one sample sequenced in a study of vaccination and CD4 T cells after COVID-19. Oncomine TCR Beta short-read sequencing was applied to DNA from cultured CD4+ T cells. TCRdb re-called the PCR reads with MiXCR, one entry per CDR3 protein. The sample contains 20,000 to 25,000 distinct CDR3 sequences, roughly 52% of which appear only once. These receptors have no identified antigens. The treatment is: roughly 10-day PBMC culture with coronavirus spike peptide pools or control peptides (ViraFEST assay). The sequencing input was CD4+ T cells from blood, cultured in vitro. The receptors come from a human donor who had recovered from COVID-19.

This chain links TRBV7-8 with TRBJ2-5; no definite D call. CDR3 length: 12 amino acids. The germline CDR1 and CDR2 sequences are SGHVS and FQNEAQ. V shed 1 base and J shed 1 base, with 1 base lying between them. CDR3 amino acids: CASSLVQETQYF. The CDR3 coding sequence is TGTGCCAGCAGCTTAGTCCAAGAGACCCAGTACTTC.

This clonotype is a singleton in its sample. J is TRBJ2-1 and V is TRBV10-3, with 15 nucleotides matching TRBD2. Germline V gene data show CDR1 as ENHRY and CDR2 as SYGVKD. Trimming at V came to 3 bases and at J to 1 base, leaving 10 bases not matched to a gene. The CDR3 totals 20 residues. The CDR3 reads CAISEKRWTSGRGSYNEQFF. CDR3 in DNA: TGTGCCATCAGTGAAAAGCGGTGGACTAGCGGGAGGGGGTCCTACAATGAGCAGTTCTTC.

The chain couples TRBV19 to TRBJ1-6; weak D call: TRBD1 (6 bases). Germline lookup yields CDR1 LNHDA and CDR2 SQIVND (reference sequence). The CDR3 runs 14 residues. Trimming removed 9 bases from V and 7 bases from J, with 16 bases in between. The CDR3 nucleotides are TGTGCCAGCAATAAACAGGGAAAAAATTCACCCCTCCACTTT. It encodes CASNKQGKNSPLHF. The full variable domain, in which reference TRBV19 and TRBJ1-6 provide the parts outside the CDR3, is DGGITQSPKYLFRKEGQNVTLSCEQNLNHDAMYWYRQDPGQGLRLIYYSQIVNDFQKGDIAEGYSVSREKKESFPLTVTSAQKNPTAFYLCASNKQGKNSPLHFGNGTRLTVT.

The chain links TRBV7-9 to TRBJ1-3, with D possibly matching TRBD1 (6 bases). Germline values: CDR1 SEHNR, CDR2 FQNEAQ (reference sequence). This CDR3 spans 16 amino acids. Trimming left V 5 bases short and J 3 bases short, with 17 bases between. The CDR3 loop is CASSAYRVPGGNTIYF. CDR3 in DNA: TGTGCCAGCAGCGCCTACAGGGTTCCCGGTGGAAACACCATATATTTT.

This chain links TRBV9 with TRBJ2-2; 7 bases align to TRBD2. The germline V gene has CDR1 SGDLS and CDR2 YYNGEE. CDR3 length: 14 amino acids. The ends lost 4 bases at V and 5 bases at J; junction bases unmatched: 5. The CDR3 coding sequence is TGTGCCAGCAGCCCCCAACTAGCGACCGGGGAGCTGTTTTTT. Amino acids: CASSPQLATGELFF.

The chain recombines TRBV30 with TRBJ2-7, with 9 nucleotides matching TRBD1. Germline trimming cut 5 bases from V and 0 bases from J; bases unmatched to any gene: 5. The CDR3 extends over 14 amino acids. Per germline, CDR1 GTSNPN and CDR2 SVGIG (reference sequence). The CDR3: CAWETGGGSYEQYF. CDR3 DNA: TGTGCCTGGGAGACAGGGGGGGGCTCCTACGAGCAGTACTTC.

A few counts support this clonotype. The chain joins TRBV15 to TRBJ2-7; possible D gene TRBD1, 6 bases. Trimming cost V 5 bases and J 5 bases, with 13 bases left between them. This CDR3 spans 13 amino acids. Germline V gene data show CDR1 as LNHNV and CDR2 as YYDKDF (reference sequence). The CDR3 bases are TGTGCCACCAGCTGGGACATCAACAACGAGCAGTACTTC. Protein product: CATSWDINNEQYF.

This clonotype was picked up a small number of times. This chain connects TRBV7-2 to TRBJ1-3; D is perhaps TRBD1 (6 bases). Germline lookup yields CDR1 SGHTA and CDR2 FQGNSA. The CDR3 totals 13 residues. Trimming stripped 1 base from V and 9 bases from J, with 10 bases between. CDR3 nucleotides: TGTGCCAGCAGCTTAGATTGGGGGGCCACCATATATTTT. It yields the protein CASSLDWGATIYF. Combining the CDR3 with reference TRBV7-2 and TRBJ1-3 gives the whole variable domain GAGVSQSPSNKVTEKGKDVELRCDPISGHTALYWYRQSLGQGLEFLIYFQGNSAPDKSGLPSDRFSAERTGGSVSTLTIQRTQQEDSAVYLCASSLDWGATIYFGEGSWLTVV.

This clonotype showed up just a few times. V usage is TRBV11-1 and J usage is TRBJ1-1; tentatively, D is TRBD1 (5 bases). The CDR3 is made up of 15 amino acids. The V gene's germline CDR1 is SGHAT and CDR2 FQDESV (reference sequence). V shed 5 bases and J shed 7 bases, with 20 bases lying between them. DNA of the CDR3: TGTGCCAGCAGCCCTAGGTCCAGGGATCGGGGTGAAGCTTTCTTT. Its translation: CASSPRSRDRGEAFF.

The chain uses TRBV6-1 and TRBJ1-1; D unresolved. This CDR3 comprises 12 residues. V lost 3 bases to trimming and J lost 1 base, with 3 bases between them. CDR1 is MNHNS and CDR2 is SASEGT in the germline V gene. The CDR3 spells CASSDPNTEAFF. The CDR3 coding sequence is TGTGCCAGCAGTGACCCGAACACTGAAGCTTTCTTT.

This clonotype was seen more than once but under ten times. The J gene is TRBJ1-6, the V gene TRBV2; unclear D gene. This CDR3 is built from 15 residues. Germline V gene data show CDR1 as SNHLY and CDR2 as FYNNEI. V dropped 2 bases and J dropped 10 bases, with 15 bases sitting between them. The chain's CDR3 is CASSERGAGPSPLHF. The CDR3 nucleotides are TGTGCCAGCAGTGAACGTGGTGCAGGACCCTCACCCCTCCACTTT.

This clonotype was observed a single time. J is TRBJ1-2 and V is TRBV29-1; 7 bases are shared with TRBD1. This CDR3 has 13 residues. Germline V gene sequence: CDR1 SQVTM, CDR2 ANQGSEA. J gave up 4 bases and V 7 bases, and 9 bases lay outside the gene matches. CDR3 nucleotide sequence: TGCAGCGCCCGACAGGGAGAGAGCTATGGCTACACCTTC. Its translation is CSARQGESYGYTF.

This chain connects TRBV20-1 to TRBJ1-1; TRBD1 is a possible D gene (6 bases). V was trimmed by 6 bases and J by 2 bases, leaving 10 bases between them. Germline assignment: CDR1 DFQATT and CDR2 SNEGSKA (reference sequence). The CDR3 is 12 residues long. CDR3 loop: CSARTVNTEAFF. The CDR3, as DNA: TGCAGTGCCAGGACAGTCAACACTGAAGCTTTCTTT.

This chain's CDR3 is CASTIPGVGDTQYF. The CDR3 nucleotides are TGTGCCAGCACGATTCCGGGGGTTGGAGATACGCAGTATTTT. The rearrangement links TRBV7-2 to TRBJ2-3; the D gene is possibly TRBD2 (6 bases). Trimming left V 7 bases short and J 5 bases short, with 16 bases between. The CDR3 is 14 residues long. The germline CDR1 and CDR2 sequences are SGHTA and FQGNSA. Filled out from reference TRBV7-2 and TRBJ2-3, the complete variable domain reads GAGVSQSPSNKVTEKGKDVELRCDPISGHTALYWYRQSLGQGLEFLIYFQGNSAPDKSGLPSDRFSAERTGGSVSTLTIQRTQQEDSAVYLCASTIPGVGDTQYFGPGTRLTVL.

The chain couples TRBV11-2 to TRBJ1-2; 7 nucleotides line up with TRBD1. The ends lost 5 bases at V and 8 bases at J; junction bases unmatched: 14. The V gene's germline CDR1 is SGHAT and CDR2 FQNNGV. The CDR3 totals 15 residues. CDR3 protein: CASSAGTARDFGYTF. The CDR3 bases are TGTGCCAGCAGCGCAGGGACAGCGCGGGATTTCGGCTACACCTTC.

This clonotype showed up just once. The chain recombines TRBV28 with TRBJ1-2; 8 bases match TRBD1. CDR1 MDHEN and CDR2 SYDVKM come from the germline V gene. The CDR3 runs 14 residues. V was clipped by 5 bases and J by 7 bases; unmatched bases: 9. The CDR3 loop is CASSPGQGSAGYTF. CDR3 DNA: TGTGCCAGCAGTCCCGGACAGGGCTCGGCTGGCTACACCTTC.

The DNA for the CDR3 is TGCGCCAGCAGCGGGCATCCGGGAGAGGGGAACCTCTATGGCTACACCTTC. Translating it yields CASSGHPGEGNLYGYTF. The J gene is TRBJ1-2, the V gene TRBV10-2; the D gene is possibly TRBD1 (5 bases). Trimming took 6 bases from V and 4 from J, leaving 24 bases between them. This CDR3 is built from 17 residues. Looked up from germline, CDR1 is WSHSY and CDR2 is SAAADI.